The rows below give T cell receptor beta chains drawn from one sample of a study of T cell repertoires and HLA-DP antigens. Data came from immunoSEQ multiplex PCR; TCRdb stores just in-frame clones and leaves some out. This sample has more than 90,000 clones, with 80% to 95% found just once. For these receptors, no antigen is known. The material sequenced was CD4+ T cells from PBMCs. All receptors come from a woman aged 18-29 years in good health and CMV-seronegative. Both conserved end residues are part of each CDR3. The order of the fields is clone size, V gene, J gene, D gene, CDR3 protein, CDR3 DNA. D genes are given only for firm matches. Clone size is stated in some rows and not others, as once, few, many or a class when expanded.

>.|TRBV11-3|TRBJ2-3|TRBD1
CASSPGTGGFADTQYF
TGTGCCAGCAGCCCCGGGACAGGGGGCTTCGCAGATACGCAGTATTTT
>.|TRBV14|TRBJ2-3|TRBD1
CASSQKTGRPTDTQYF
TGTGCCAGCAGCCAAAAGACAGGGAGACCCACAGATACGCAGTATTTT
>.|TRBV2|TRBJ2-7|TRBD2
CASSEQRESYEQYF
TGTGCCAGCAGTGAACAGCGGGAGAGCTACGAGCAGTACTTC
>.|TRBV1|TRBJ2-1|.
CTSSQDKLGRGNEQFF
TGCACCAGCAGCCAAGATAAGCTCGGCCGGGGCAATGAGCAGTTCTTC
>.|TRBV28|TRBJ1-3|.
CASSFGQGTGNTIYF
TGTGCCAGCAGTTTCGGCCAGGGAACTGGAAACACCATATATTTT
>.|TRBV27|TRBJ1-4|.
CASSFSTNEKLFF
TGTGCCAGCAGTTTCTCAACTAATGAAAAACTGTTTTTT
>.|TRBV7-3|TRBJ2-2|.
CASRLGPGGELFF
TGTGCCAGCAGGCTCGGACCTGGAGGGGAGCTGTTTTTT
>.|TRBV11-1|TRBJ2-7|.
CASSLGQRVGEQYF
TGTGCCAGCAGCTTGGGACAGCGGGTCGGGGAGCAGTACTTC
>.|TRBV6-1|TRBJ1-5|.
CASSDKQPQHF
TGTGCCAGCAGTGATAAACAGCCCCAGCATTTT
>.|TRBV9|TRBJ2-1|.
CASSVDPSLSYNEQFF
TGTGCCAGCAGCGTAGATCCGAGCTTGTCCTACAATGAGCAGTTCTTC
>.|TRBV5-1|TRBJ2-1|TRBD2
CASSFQSAGGGEQFF
TGCGCCAGCAGCTTTCAATCGGCGGGGGGAGGTGAGCAGTTCTTC
>.|TRBV28|TRBJ1-2|.
CASSLGGIGYTF
TGTGCCAGCAGTTTAGGAGGGATCGGCTACACCTTC
>.|TRBV7-3|TRBJ1-1|.
CASSLRRGTEAFF
TGTGCCAGCAGCTTAAGGAGGGGAACTGAAGCTTTCTTT
>.|TRBV7-3|TRBJ2-6|.
CASSFFPDSGANVLTF
TGTGCCAGCAGCTTTTTTCCAGATTCTGGGGCCAACGTCCTGACTTTC
>.|TRBV7-6|TRBJ2-5|TRBD2
CASSTLAGGQETQYF
TGTGCCAGCAGCACGCTAGCGGGAGGGCAAGAGACCCAGTACTTC
>once|TRBV18|TRBJ1-4|TRBD1
CASSPTGGEREKLFF
TGTGCCAGCTCACCGACAGGGGGCGAGAGGGAAAAACTGTTTTTT
>.|TRBV5-1|TRBJ1-1|.
CASSLDRENTEAFF
TGCGCCAGCAGCTTGGACAGGGAGAACACTGAAGCTTTCTTT
>.|TRBV19|TRBJ2-4|TRBD1
CASSSGQTYKNIQYF
TGTGCCAGTAGTTCGGGACAGACGTACAAAAACATTCAGTACTTC
>.|TRBV28|TRBJ2-7|TRBD2
CASSDSGMISDSEQYF
TGTGCCAGCAGTGATAGCGGGATGATTTCTGATTCCGAGCAGTACTTC
>.|TRBV4-3|TRBJ1-5|.
CASSQDGGSNQPQHF
TGCGCCAGCAGCCAAGACGGGGGCAGCAATCAGCCCCAGCATTTT
>.|TRBV18|TRBJ2-3|TRBD2
CASSPPSRAGGTDTQYF
TGTGCCAGCTCACCACCCAGCCGGGCGGGAGGCACAGATACGCAGTATTTT
>.|TRBV18|TRBJ2-5|.
CASSSDRGRAGVTQYF
TGTGCCAGCTCATCCGACAGGGGTAGAGCGGGGGTGACCCAGTACTTC
>.|TRBV7-9|TRBJ1-1|.
CASSLGLQNTEAFF
TGTGCCAGCAGCTTAGGTTTACAGAACACTGAAGCTTTCTTT
>.|TRBV18|TRBJ2-3|.
CASSPPGRVRDTQYF
TGTGCCAGCTCACCACCGGGTCGGGTTAGAGATACGCAGTATTTT
>.|TRBV21-1|TRBJ1-2|.
CASSPRPDRTGCIGYTF
TGTGCCAGCAGCCCTAGGCCAGACCGAACAGGGTGTATAGGCTACACCTTC
>.|TRBV7-2|TRBJ2-5|TRBD2
CASSMSSGGGGTQYF
TGTGCCAGCAGCATGTCTAGCGGGGGGGGCGGGACCCAGTACTTC